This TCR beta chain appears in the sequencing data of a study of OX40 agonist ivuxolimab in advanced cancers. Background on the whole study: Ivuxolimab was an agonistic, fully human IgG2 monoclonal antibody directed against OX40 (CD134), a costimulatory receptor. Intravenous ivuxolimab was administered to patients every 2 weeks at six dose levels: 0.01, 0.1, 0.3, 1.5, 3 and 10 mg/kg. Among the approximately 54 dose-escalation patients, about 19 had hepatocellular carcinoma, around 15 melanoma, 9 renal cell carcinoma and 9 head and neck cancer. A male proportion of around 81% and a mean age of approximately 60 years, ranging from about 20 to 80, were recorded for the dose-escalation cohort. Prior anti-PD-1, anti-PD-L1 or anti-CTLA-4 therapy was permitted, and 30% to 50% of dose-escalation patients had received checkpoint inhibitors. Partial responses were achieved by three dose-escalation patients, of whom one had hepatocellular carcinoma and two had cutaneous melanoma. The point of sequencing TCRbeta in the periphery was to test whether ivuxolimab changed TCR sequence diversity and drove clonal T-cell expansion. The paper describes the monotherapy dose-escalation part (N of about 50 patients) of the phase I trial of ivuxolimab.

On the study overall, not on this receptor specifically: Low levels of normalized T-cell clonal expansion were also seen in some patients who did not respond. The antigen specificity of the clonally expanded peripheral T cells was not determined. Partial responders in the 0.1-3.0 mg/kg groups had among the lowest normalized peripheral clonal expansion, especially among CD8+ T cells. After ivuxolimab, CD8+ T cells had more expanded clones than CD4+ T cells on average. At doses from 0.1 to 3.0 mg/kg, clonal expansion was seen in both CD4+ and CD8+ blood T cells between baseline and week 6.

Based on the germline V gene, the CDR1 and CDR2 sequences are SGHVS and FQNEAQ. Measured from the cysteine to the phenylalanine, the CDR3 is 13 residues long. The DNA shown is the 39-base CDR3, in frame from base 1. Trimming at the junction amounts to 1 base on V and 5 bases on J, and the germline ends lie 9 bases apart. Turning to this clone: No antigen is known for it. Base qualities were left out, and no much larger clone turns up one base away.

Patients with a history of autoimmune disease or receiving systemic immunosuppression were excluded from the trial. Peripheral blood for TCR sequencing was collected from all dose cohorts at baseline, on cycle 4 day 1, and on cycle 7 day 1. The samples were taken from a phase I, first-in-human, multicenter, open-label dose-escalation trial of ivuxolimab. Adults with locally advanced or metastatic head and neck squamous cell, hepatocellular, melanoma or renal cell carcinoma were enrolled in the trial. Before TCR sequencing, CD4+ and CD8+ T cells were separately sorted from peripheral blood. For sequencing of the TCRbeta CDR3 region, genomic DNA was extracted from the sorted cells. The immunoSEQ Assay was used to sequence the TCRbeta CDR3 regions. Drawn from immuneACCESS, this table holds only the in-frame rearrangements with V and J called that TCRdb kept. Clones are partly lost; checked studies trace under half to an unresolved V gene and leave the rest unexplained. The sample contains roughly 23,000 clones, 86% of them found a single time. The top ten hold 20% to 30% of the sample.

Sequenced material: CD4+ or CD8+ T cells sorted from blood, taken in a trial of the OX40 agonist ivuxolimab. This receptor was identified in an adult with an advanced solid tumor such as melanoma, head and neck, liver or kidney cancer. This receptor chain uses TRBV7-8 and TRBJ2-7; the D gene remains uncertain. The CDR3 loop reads CASSLEADHEQYF. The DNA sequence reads TGTGCCAGCAGCTTAGAGGCGGACCACGAGCAGTACTTC.